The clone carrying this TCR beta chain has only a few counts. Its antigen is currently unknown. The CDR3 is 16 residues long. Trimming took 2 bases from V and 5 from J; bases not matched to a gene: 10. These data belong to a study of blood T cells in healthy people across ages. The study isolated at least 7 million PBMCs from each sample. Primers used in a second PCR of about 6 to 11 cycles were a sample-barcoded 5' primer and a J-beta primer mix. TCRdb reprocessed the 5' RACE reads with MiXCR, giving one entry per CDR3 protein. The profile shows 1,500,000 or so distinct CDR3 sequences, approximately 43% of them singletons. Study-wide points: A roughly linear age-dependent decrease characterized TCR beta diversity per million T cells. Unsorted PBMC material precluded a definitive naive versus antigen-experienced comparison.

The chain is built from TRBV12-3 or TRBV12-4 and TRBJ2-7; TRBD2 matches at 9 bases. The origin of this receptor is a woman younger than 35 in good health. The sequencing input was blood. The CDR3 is CASSLFRASGNHEQYF. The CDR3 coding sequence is TGTGCCAGCAGTTTATTTCGGGCTAGCGGGAACCACGAGCAGTACTTC.